A selection of T cell receptor beta chains follows, all from one sample in a study of shared clonotypes between healthy human individuals. TCRdb's copy holds only in-frame clones and misses some; the assay was immunoSEQ multiplex PCR. The data hold some 350,000 clones, with around 72% observed a single time. Input material: memory CD4+ T cells sorted from blood. The receptors come from a man aged 25-45 years in good health. CDR3s include the opening cysteine and the closing phenylalanine or tryptophan. The order of the fields is J gene, D gene, V gene, clone size, CDR3 protein, CDR3 DNA. A D gene is named only where the DNA matches it firmly. The size entry is marked missing in some rows and otherwise reads once, few, many or a size class.

j_call: TRBJ1-1
d_call: -
v_call: TRBV5-1
clone_size: -
cdr3_aa: CASSGGGASTEAFF
cdr3_nt: TGCGCCAGCAGCGGAGGGGGGGCGTCCACTGAAGCTTTCTTT

j_call: TRBJ1-3
d_call: TRBD1
v_call: TRBV6-5
clone_size: -
cdr3_aa: CASSYSGTDSGNTIYF
cdr3_nt: TGTGCCAGCAGTTACTCGGGGACAGACTCTGGAAACACCATATATTTT

j_call: TRBJ2-1
d_call: TRBD2
v_call: TRBV29-1
clone_size: -
cdr3_aa: CSVSSGSLQFF
cdr3_nt: TGCAGCGTTTCAAGCGGGAGTCTGCAGTTCTTC

j_call: TRBJ2-3
d_call: -
v_call: TRBV18
clone_size: -
cdr3_aa: CASSPRGPGPIDTQYF
cdr3_nt: TGTGCCAGCTCACCACGAGGCCCGGGTCCGATAGATACGCAGTATTTT

j_call: TRBJ2-1
d_call: TRBD2
v_call: TRBV4-3
clone_size: -
cdr3_aa: CASSQVALAGVYEQFF
cdr3_nt: TGCGCCAGCAGCCAAGTGGCGTTAGCGGGAGTATATGAGCAGTTCTTC

j_call: TRBJ1-2
d_call: -
v_call: TRBV6-6
clone_size: -
cdr3_aa: CASKYGGGLGGYTF
cdr3_nt: TGTGCCAGCAAGTACGGAGGGGGATTAGGTGGCTACACCTTC

j_call: TRBJ2-3
d_call: -
v_call: TRBV18
clone_size: -
cdr3_aa: CASSPRDFSTDTQYF
cdr3_nt: TGTGCCAGCTCACCCCGGGACTTTAGCACAGATACGCAGTATTTT

j_call: TRBJ2-1
d_call: TRBD2
v_call: TRBV11-2
clone_size: few
cdr3_aa: CASSGLLAGGVNEQFF
cdr3_nt: TGTGCCAGCAGCGGTCTACTAGCGGGAGGGGTCAATGAGCAGTTCTTC

j_call: TRBJ2-2
d_call: -
v_call: TRBV2
clone_size: -
cdr3_aa: CASSEQGFAGELFF
cdr3_nt: TGTGCCAGCAGTGAGCAGGGTTTCGCCGGGGAGCTGTTTTTT

j_call: TRBJ2-1
d_call: -
v_call: TRBV5-1
clone_size: many
cdr3_aa: CASSLDQGLSGSEQFF
cdr3_nt: TGCGCCAGCAGCTTAGATCAGGGGTTGAGTGGGAGTGAGCAGTTCTTC